This TCR beta chain was retrieved from a study of beta chain features in type 1 diabetes. Study conclusions and caveats: The similarity of naive, central memory and Treg TCRB repertoires appeared greater among patients than among healthy donors. PCR might favor shorter templates, equally in patients and controls.

This clone has only a few counts. The antigen remains undetermined. The germline V gene has CDR1 SGHDT and CDR2 YYEEEE. This CDR3 contains 15 residues. V lost 2 bases to trimming and J lost 8 bases, with 17 bases between them. The entirety of the isolated RNA underwent reverse transcription, so expressed TCRB transcripts were sequenced. Here immunoSEQ multiplex PCR was the method, and the copy in TCRdb shows in-frame clones only, minus some. Of 250,000 to 300,000 clones in the sample, about 8% were seen once. Sequenced sample: central memory CD4+ T cells from blood. The chain has TRBV5-6 and TRBJ2-1; no clear D gene. The clonotype originates from a woman aged 18-35 years in good health. The CDR3 DNA reads as TGTGCCAGCAGCTTAAGCTACGAAAAGCTCGATGAGCAGTTCTTC. Translating it yields CASSLSYEKLDEQFF.